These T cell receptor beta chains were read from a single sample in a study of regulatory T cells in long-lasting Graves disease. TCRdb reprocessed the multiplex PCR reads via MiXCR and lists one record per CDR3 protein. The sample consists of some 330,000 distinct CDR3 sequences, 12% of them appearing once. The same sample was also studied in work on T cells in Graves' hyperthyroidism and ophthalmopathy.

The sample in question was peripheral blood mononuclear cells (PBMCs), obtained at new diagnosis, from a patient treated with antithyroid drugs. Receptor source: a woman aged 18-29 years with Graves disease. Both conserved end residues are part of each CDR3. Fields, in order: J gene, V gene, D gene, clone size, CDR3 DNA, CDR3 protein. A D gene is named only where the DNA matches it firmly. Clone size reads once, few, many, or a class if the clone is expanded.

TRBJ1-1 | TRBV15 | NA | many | TGTGCCACCAGCAGAGATGTTGTGGGCACTGAAGCTTTCTTT | CATSRDVVGTEAFF
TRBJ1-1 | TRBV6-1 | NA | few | TGTGTCAGCAGTGAAAGCCTAGCAGGGAAAGTTGAAGCTTTCTTT | CVSSESLAGKVEAFF
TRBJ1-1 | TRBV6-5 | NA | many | TGTGCCAGCAGTTACTCTAGGCGCGAAAACACTGAAGCTTTCTTT | CASSYSRRENTEAFF
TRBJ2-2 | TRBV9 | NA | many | TGTGCCAGCAGCCCGCCGGACAATCTCGGGGAGCTGTTTTTT | CASSPPDNLGELFF
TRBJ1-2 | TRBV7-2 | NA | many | TGTGCCAGCAGCCAATCCTTTTCGTCTAACTATGGCTACACCTTC | CASSQSFSSNYGYTF
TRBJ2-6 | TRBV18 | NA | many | TGTGCCAGCTCACCTCCCGGGCGGGCCTACTCTGGGGCCAACGTCCTGACTTTC | CASSPPGRAYSGANVLTF
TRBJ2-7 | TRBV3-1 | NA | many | TGTGCCAGCAGCCTCCGAGGGGGGAGGAGGACGCAATACGAGCAGTACTTC | CASSLRGGRRTQYEQYF
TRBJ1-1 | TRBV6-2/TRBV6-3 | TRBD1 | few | TGTGCCTGCAGTTACCCCCGACAGGGAATGAACACTGAAGCTTTCTTT | CACSYPRQGMNTEAFF
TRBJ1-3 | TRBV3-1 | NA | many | TGTGCCAGCAGCCAAGAACCCTCTGGAAACACCATATATTTT | CASSQEPSGNTIYF
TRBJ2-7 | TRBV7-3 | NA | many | TGTGCCAGCAGCTCCGTCTTAAACGGCGAGCAGTACTTC | CASSSVLNGEQYF